This TCR beta chain comes out of a study of shared clonotypes between healthy human individuals. At the level of the study: For every donor, three CD4 naive, three CD4 memory, two CD8 naive and one CD8 memory plates were used.

Notes on the study in general: In a few donors, approximately 5% of naive CD4 clonotypes appeared in common. Rarefaction revealed incomplete sorted-subset sequencing despite large depth.

With regard to this clone: What it recognizes is unknown.

Profiled with immunoSEQ multiplex PCR; TCRdb holds only in-frame clones, not every one. Seen here are about 1 million clones, 75% observed once, and the top ten hold nearly 1.5%. Germline assignment: CDR1 SNHLY and CDR2 FYNNEI. The V and J ends lost 5 bases and 4 bases respectively, with 11 bases between them. CDR3 size: 14 residues. The V call is TRBV2, the J call TRBJ1-4; tentative D call: TRBD1 (5 bases). Material: memory CD4+ T cells sorted from blood. Described subset: CD45RA-negative fraction. The sequence came from a man aged 18-30 years in good health. In DNA, the CDR3 is TGTGCCAGCAGTCTCGACAGAAATAATGAAAAACTGTTTTTT. Translation: CASSLDRNNEKLFF.